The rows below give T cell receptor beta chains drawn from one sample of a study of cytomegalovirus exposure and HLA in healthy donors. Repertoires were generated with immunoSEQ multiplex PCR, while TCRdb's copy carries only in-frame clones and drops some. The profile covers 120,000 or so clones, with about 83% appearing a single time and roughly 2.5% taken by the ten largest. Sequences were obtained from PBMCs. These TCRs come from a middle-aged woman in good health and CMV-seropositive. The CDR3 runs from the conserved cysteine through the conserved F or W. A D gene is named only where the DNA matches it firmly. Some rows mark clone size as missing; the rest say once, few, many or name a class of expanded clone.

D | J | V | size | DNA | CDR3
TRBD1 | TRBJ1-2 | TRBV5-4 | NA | TGTGCCAGCAGCATTCGGACAGGGAACTATGGCTACACCTTC | CASSIRTGNYGYTF
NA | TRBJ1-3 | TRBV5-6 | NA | TGTGCCAGCAGCCTGCCTGGTGAGGGAAACACCATATATTTT | CASSLPGEGNTIYF
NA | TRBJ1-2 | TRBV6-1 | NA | TGTGCCAGCAGTGAACAAGTCACAGGGATCATCTATGGCTACACCTTC | CASSEQVTGIIYGYTF
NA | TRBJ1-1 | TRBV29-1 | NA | TGCAGGGTCTCAGGACAGACGAACACTGAAGCTTTCTTT | CRVSGQTNTEAFF
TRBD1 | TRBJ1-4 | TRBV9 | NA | TGTGCCAGCAGCGCCAGGGGGAGAGTAGAAAAACTGTTTTTT | CASSARGRVEKLFF
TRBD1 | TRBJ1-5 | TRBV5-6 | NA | TGTGCCAGCAGCTTGGACAGGGGCGGCAATCAGCCCCAGCATTTT | CASSLDRGGNQPQHF
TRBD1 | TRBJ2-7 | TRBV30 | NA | TGTGCCTGGAGAACAGGGGCTTACGAGCAGTACTTC | CAWRTGAYEQYF
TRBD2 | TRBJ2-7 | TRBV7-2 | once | TGTGCCAGCAGTCAAGCTCTGCGGGGGTCCTACGAGCAGTACTTC | CASSQALRGSYEQYF
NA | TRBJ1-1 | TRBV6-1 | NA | TGTGCCAGCAGTGAGCAGGGTCTCACTGAAGCTTTCTTT | CASSEQGLTEAFF
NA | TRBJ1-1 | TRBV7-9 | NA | TGTGCCAGCAGCTTAGGCGCCAGGCCATTGAACACTGAAGCTTTCTTT | CASSLGARPLNTEAFF
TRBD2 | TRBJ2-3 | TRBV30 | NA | TGTGCCTCTACCGGGACTAGCGTTGGCACGCAGTATTTT | CASTGTSVGTQYF
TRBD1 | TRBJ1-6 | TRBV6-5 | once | TGTGCCAGCACCACCGGGGACAGCTCTTCACCCCTCCACTTT | CASTTGDSSSPLHF
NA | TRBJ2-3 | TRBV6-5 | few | TGTGCCAGCAGCCCCCAGACAGATACGCAGTATTTT | CASSPQTDTQYF
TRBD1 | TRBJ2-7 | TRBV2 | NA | TGTGCCAGCAGTGACACAGGGGGCGAGCAGTACTTC | CASSDTGGEQYF
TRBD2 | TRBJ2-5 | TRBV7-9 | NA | TGTGCCAGCAGTCCGGGACTAGCGGGAGGGGGTGAGACCCAGTACTTC | CASSPGLAGGGETQYF
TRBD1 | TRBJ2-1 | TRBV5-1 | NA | TGCGCCAGCAGCTTACCACAGGGGGCCTATGAGCAGTTCTTC | CASSLPQGAYEQFF
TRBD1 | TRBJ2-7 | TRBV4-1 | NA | TGCGCCAGCAGCCCGGGACAGGGGGGCGCCTACGAGCAGTACTTC | CASSPGQGGAYEQYF
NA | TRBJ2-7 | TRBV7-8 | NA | TGTGCCAGCAGCTTATCTGCAGGAGGGTACTACGAGCAGTACTTC | CASSLSAGGYYEQYF
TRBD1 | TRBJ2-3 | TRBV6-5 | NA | TGTGCCAGCAGTTCCGACAGGGGAACAGATACGCAGTATTTT | CASSSDRGTDTQYF
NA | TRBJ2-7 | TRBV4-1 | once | TGCGCCAGCAGCCAACAACTACAGGGACCCGAGCAGTACTTC | CASSQQLQGPEQYF
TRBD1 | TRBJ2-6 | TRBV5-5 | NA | TGTGCCAGCAGCCAAACAGGGGGCCCTAGGGCCAACGTCCTGACTTTC | CASSQTGGPRANVLTF
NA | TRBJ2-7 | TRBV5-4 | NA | TGTGCCAGCAGCTTAGTCGGCGAGCAGTACTTC | CASSLVGEQYF
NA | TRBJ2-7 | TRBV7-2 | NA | TGTGCCAGCAGCTTATCAGGGTCCTACGAGCAGTACTTC | CASSLSGSYEQYF
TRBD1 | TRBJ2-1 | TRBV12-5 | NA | TGTGCTAGTGGTCCCGGGACAGGAGGTCCCTTAAATGAGCAGTTCTTC | CASGPGTGGPLNEQFF
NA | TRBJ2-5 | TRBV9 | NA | TGTGCCAGCAGCCAACAGGGGGGGCAAGAGACCCAGTACTTC | CASSQQGGQETQYF
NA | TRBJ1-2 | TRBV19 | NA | TGTGCCAGTAGTGAGACCAGGGCGGCTGGCTACACCTTC | CASSETRAAGYTF
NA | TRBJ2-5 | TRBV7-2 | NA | TGTGCCAGCAGCTCCGGAGCCCAAGAGACCCAGTACTTC | CASSSGAQETQYF
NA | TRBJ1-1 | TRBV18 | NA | TGTGCCAGCTCACCACCGACCGCGGGGACCACTGAAGCTTTCTTT | CASSPPTAGTTEAFF
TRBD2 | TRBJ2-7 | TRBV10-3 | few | TGTGCCATCAGTGAGGGGACTAGCGGGGGGGCCAACGAGCAGTACTTC | CAISEGTSGGANEQYF
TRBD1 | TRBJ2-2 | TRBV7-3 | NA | TGTGCCAGCAGCCTGGGACAGACTGAGCTGTTTTTT | CASSLGQTELFF
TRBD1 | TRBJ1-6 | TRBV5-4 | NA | TGTGCCAGCACTACAGGGGGCGATTCACCCCTCCACTTT | CASTTGGDSPLHF
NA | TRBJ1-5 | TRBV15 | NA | TGTGCCACCAGCAGACAGGGCAGCAATCAGCCCCAGCATTTT | CATSRQGSNQPQHF
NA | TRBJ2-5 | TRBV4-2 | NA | TGTGCCAGCAGCCAGATGTGGCCGCCGGGGAGCCAAGAGACCCAGTACTTC | CASSQMWPPGSQETQYF
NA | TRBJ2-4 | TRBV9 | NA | TGTGCCAGCAGCGTAGGGGCAGTAGCCAAAAACATTCAGTACTTC | CASSVGAVAKNIQYF
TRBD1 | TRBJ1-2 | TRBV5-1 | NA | TGCGCCAGCAGCTTATCTACAGGGGGGGACTATGGCTACACCTTC | CASSLSTGGDYGYTF
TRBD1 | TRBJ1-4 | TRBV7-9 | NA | TGTGCCAGCAGCTCTAGACAGGGGCAGGGTGAAAAACTGTTTTTT | CASSSRQGQGEKLFF
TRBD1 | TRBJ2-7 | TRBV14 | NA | TGTGCCAGCAGCCCGAGGTTCGGACAGGGACTTCTCGAGCAGTACTTC | CASSPRFGQGLLEQYF
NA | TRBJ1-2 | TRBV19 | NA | TGTGCCAGTAGTATCCCTTCTCGACCTAAAAGTCAGGGATTCTATGGCTACACCTTC | CASSIPSRPKSQGFYGYTF
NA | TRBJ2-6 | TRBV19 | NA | TGTGCCAGTAGTATTCCCCTCCCTTCTGGGGCCAACGTCCTGACTTTC | CASSIPLPSGANVLTF
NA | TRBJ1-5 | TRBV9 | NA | TGTGCCAGCAGCGCACAGGGTAATAGCAATCAGCCCCAGCATTTT | CASSAQGNSNQPQHF
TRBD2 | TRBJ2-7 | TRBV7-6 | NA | TGTGCCAGCAGCCCGCTGCCGGGACTAGCGGGAAACGAGCAGTACTTC | CASSPLPGLAGNEQYF
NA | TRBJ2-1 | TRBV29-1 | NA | TGCAGCGTTGATAATCGGCGGGGATACAATGAGCAGTTCTTC | CSVDNRRGYNEQFF
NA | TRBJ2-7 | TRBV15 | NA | TGTGCCACCAGCAGAGATTCGGCGACACCTTACGAGCAGTACTTC | CATSRDSATPYEQYF
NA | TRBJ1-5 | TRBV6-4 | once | TGTGCCAGCAGTGACCCGGGGAGCAATCAGCCCCAGCATTTT | CASSDPGSNQPQHF